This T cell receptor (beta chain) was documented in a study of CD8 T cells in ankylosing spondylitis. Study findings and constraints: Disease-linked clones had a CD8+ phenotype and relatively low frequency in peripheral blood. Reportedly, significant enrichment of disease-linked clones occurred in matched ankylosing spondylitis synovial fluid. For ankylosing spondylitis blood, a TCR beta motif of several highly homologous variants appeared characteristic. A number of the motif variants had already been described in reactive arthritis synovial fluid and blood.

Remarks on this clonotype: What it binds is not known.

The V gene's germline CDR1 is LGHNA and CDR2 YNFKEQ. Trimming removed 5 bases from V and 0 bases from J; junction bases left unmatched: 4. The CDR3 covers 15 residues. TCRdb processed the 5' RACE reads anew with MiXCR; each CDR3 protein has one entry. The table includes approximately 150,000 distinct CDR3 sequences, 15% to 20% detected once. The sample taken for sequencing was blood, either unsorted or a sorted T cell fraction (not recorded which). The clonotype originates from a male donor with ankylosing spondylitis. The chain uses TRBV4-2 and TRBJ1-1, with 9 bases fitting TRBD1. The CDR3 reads CASSSRTGVNTEAFF. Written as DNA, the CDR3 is TGTGCCAGCAGCTCCCGGACAGGGGTGAACACTGAAGCTTTCTTT.